This TCR beta chain was found in a study of blood T cell repertoires in COVID-19. Looked up from germline, CDR1 is SGHAT and CDR2 is FQDESV (reference sequence). The CDR3 runs 15 residues. V was pared by 1 base and J by 8 bases, with 6 bases of the junction left unmatched. Some clones are missing from TCRdb's copy, which holds only in-frame ones; the method was immunoSEQ multiplex PCR. Of around 71,000 clones in the sample, roughly 83% are singletons; the top ten hold under 30%. The sequenced material came from peripheral blood. The origin of this receptor is a man in his 70s with acute or convalescent COVID-19. V is TRBV11-1 and J is TRBJ2-1; 9 bases map to TRBD1. In DNA form, the CDR3 reads TGTGCCAGCAGCTTAGAACAGGGGGCGGCCCATGAGCAGTTCTTC. Its translation: CASSLEQGAAHEQFF. The whole variable domain, filled in from reference TRBV11-1 and TRBJ2-1, reads EAEVAQSPRYKITEKSQAVAFWCDPISGHATLYWYRQILGQGPELLVQFQDESVVDDSQLPKDRFSAERLKGVDSTLKIQPAELGDSAMYLCASSLEQGAAHEQFFGPGTRLTVL.